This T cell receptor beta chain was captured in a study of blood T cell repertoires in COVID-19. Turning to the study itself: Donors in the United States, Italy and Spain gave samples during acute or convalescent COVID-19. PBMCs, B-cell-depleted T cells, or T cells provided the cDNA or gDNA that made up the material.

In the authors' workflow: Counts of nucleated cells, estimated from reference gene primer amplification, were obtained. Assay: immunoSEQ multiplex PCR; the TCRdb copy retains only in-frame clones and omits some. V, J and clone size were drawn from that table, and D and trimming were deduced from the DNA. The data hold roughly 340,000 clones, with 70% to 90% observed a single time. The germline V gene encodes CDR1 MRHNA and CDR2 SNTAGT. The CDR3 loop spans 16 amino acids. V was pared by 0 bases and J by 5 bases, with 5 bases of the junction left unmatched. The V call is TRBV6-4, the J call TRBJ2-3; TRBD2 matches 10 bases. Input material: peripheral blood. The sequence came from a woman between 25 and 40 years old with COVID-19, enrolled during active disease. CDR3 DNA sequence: TGTGCCAGCAGTGACTCAGCGGGGGGGCCAGTAGATACGCAGTATTTT. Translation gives CASSDSAGGPVDTQYF.